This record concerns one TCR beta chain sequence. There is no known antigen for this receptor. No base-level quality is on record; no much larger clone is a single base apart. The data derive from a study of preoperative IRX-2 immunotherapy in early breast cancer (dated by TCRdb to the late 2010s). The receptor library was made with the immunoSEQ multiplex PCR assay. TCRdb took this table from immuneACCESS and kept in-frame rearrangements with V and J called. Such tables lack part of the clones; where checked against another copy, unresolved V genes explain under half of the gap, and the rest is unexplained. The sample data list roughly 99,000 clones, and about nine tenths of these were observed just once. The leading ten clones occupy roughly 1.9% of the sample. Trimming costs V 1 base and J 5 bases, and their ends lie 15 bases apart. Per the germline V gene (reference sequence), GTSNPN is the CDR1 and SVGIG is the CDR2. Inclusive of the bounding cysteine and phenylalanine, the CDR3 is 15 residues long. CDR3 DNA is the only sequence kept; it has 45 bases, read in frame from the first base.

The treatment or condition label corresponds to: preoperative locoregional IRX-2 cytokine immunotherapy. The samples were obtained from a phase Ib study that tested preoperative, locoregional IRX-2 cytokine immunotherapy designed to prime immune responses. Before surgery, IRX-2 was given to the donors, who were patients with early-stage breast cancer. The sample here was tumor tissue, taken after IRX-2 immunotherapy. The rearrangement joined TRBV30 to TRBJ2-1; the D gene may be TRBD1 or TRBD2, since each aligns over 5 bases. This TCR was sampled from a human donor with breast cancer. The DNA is TGTGCCTGGAGTGCCGGGGCCCTACAGAACAATGAGCAGTTCTTC. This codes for CAWSAGALQNNEQFF.